This T cell receptor (beta chain) was sequenced for a study of identical twins. This clonotype was observed a handful of times. Antigen: not known. V lost 2 bases and J lost 5, with 5 bases in between. The CDR3 consists of 12 residues. Study-level findings and limits: Zero-insertion analyses might be partly confounded by invariant T cells like MAIT and iNKT.

TCRdb fed the 5' RACE reads into MiXCR, producing one record per CDR3 protein. This table has about 290,000 distinct CDR3 sequences, less than 9.5% appearing once. Another study also made use of these data, one on yellow fever vaccine responses in identical twins.

The chain is built from TRBV12-3 or TRBV12-4 and TRBJ2-3; D not resolved. Sequenced input: CD8+ T cells sorted from blood. The TCR comes from a woman aged 18-29 years in good health. The CDR3 nucleotides read TGTGCCAGCAGTTTATTCGTAGATACGCAGTATTTT. Protein: CASSLFVDTQYF.